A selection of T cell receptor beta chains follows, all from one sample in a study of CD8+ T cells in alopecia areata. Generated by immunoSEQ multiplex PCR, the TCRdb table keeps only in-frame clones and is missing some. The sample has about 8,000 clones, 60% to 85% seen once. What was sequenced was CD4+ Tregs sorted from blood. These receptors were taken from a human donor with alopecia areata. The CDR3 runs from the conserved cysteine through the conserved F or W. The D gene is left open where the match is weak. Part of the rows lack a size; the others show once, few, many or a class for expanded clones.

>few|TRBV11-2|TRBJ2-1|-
CASSLVNEQFF
TGTGCCAGCAGCTTAGTCAATGAGCAGTTCTTC
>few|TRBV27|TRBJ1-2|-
CASSLTRFSGLGDGYTF
TGTGCCAGCAGCCTAACCCGCTTCAGCGGACTCGGTGATGGCTACACCTTC
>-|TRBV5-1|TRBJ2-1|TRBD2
CASSFIAGRSSYNEQFF
TGCGCCAGCAGCTTTATAGCGGGAAGGAGCTCCTACAATGAGCAGTTCTTC
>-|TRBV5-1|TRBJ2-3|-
CASRGSLSDTQYF
TGCGCCAGCAGAGGCAGTCTGTCAGATACGCAGTATTTT
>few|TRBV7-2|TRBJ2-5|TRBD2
CASSPAPSGGGYQETQYF
TGTGCCAGCAGCCCGGCCCCTAGCGGGGGGGGATACCAAGAGACCCAGTACTTC
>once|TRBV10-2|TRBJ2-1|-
CASSGLGADEQFF
TGCGCCAGCAGTGGATTAGGGGCGGATGAGCAGTTCTTC
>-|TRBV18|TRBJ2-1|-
CASSPPGEQFF
TGTGCCAGCTCGCCCCCAGGGGAGCAGTTCTTC
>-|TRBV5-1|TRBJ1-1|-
CASSFETEAFF
TGCGCCAGCAGCTTCGAAACTGAAGCTTTCTTT
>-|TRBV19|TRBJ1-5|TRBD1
CASSRDRPNQPQHF
TGTGCCAGTAGCAGGGACAGACCTAATCAGCCCCAGCATTTT
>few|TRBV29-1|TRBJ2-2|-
CSVTDPLDRPNTGELFF
TGCAGCGTCACCGACCCCCTAGACAGGCCGAACACCGGGGAGCTGTTTTTT
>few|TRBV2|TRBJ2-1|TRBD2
CASQPSGIYNEQFF
TGTGCCAGCCAACCTAGCGGGATATACAATGAGCAGTTCTTC
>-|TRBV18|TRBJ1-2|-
CASSPVIGYTF
TGTGCCAGCTCACCGGTTATTGGCTACACCTTC
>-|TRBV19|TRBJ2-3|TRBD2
CASSKIAGGPSDTQYF
TGTGCCAGTAGTAAAATAGCGGGAGGGCCCTCAGATACGCAGTATTTT
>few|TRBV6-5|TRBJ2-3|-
CASSYDISLTDTQYF
TGTGCCAGCAGTTACGACATTTCCCTCACAGATACGCAGTATTTT
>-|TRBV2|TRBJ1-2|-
CASRTANYGYTF
TGTGCCAGCAGGACAGCTAACTATGGCTACACCTTC
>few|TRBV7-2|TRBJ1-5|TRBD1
CASSPDRGGDQPQHF
TGTGCCAGCAGCCCTGACAGGGGGGGGGATCAGCCCCAGCATTTT
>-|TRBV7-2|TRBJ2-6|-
CASSLRLGRKPSGANVLTF
TGTGCCAGCAGCTTAAGGTTAGGCAGGAAGCCCTCTGGGGCCAACGTCCTGACTTTC
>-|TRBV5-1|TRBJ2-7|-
CASASYQGSYEQYF
TGCGCCAGCGCCTCATACCAGGGGTCCTACGAGCAGTACTTC
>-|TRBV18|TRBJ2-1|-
CASSPPRNNEQFF
TGTGCCAGCTCACCACCGAGGAACAATGAGCAGTTCTTC
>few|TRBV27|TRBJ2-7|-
CASKKTDSSYEQYF
TGTGCCAGCAAAAAGACGGATAGCTCCTACGAGCAGTACTTC
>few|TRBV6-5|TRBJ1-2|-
CASFTRSINYGYTF
TGTGCCAGCTTTACCCGCTCGATTAACTATGGCTACACCTTC
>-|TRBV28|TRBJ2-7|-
CASSFSGTEAYEQYF
TGTGCCAGCAGTTTTTCCGGGACCGAGGCCTACGAGCAGTACTTC
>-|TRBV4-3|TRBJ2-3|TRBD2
CASSQDRATSGGTDTQYF
TGCGCCAGCAGCCAAGATAGGGCGACTAGCGGGGGCACAGATACGCAGTATTTT
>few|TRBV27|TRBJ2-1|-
CASWQGNEQFF
TGTGCCAGCTGGCAAGGCAATGAGCAGTTCTTC